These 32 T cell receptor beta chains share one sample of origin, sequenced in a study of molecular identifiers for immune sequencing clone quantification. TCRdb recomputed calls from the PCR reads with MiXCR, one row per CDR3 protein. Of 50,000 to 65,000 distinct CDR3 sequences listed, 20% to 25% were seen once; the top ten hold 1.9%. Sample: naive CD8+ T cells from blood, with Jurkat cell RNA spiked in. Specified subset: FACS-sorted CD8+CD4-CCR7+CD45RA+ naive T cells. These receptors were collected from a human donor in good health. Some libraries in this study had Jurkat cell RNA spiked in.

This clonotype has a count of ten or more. The CDR3 loop reads CASSLGRDNSPLHF. The CDR3 DNA follows: TGTGCCAGCAGTTTAGGTCGCGATAATTCACCCCTCCACTTT. V usage is TRBV12-3 or TRBV12-4 and J usage is TRBJ1-6; D gene unclear. V was shortened by 1 base and J by 5 bases, with 6 bases between the two germline ends. CDR3 size: 14 residues.

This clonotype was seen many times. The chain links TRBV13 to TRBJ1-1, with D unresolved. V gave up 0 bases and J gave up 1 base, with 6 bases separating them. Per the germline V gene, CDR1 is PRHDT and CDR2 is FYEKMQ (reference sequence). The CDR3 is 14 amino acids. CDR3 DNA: TGTGCCAGCAGCTTAGGTCCAGGGAACACTGAAGCTTTCTTT. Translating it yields CASSLGPGNTEAFF.

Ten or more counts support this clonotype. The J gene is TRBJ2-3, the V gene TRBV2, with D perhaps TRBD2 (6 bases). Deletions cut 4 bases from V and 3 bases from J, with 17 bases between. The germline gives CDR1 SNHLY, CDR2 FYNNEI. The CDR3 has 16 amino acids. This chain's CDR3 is CASSGGGGWETDTQYF. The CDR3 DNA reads TGTGCCAGCAGTGGGGGAGGAGGATGGGAAACAGATACGCAGTATTTT.

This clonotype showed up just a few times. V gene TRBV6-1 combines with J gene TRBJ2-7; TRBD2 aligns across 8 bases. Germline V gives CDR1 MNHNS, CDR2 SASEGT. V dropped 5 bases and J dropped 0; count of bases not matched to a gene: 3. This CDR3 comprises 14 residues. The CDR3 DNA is TGTGCCAGCAGTAAGCGGGGGATCTCCTACGAGCAGTACTTC. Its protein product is CASSKRGISYEQYF.

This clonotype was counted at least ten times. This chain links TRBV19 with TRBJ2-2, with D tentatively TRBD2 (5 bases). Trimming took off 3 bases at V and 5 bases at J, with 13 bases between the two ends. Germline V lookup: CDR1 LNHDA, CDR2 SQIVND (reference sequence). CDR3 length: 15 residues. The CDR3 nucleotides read TGTGCCAGTAGTATCCCCGGGGATGGGACCGGGGAGCTGTTTTTT. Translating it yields CASSIPGDGTGELFF.

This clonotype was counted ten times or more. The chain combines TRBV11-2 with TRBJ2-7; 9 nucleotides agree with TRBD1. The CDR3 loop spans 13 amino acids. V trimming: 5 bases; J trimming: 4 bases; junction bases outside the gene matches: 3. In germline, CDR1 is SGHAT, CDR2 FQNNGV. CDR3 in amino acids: CASSQGTGYEQYF. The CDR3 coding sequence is TGTGCCAGCAGCCAAGGGACAGGGTACGAGCAGTACTTC.

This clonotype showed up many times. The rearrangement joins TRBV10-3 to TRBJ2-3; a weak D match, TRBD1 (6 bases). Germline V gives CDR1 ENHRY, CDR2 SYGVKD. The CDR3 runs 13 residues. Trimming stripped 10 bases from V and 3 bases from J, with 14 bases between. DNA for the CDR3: TGTGCCACCTCTGGGACATCGACAGATACGCAGTATTTT. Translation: CATSGTSTDTQYF.

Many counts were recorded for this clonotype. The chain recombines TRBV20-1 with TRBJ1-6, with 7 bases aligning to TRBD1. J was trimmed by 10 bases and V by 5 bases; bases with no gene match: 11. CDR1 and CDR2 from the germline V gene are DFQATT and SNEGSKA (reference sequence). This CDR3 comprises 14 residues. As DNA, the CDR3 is TGCAGTGCTGAGCAGACAGGGAAAGTCTCACCCCTCCACTTT. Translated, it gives CSAEQTGKVSPLHF.

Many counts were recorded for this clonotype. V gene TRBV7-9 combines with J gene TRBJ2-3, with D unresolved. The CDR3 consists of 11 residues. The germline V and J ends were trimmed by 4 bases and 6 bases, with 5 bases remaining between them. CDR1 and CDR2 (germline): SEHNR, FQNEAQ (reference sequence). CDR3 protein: CASSSSDTQYF. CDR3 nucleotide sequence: TGTGCCAGCAGCTCCAGTGATACGCAGTATTTT.

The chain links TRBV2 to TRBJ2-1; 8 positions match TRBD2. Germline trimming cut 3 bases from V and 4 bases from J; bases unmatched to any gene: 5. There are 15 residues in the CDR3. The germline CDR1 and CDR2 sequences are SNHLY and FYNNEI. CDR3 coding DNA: TGTGCCAGCAGTGATTTCGGGGGGGAGTACAATGAGCAGTTCTTC. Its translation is CASSDFGGEYNEQFF.

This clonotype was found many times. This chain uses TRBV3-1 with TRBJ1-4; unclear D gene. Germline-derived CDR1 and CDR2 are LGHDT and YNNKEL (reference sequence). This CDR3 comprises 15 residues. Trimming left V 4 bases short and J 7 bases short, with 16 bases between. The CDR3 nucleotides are TGTGCCAGCAGCCCGTCCGGGAGTAGTGGTGAAAAACTGTTTTTT. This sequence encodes CASSPSGSSGEKLFF.

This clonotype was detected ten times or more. The CDR3 sequence: CASSARSSERGLFF. CDR3 sequence (DNA): TGTGCCAGCAGCGCACGCTCCTCCGAAAGGGGACTGTTTTTT. The chain links TRBV13 to TRBJ1-4; possible D gene TRBD1, 5 bases. The CDR3 has 14 amino acids. V was clipped by 5 bases and J by 13 bases, with 20 bases between them. The germline gives CDR1 PRHDT, CDR2 FYEKMQ (reference sequence). Based on the CDR3 plus reference TRBV13 and TRBJ1-4, the full variable domain is AAGVIQSPRHLIKEKRETATLKCYPIPRHDTVYWYQQGPGQDPQFLISFYEKMQSDKGSIPDRFSAQQFSDYHSELNMSSLELGDSALYFCASSARSSERGLFFGSGTQLSVL.

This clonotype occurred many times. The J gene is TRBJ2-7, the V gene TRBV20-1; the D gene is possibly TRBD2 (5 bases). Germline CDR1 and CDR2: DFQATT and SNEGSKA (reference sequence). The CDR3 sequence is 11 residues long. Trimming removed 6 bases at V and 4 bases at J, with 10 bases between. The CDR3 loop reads CSARRGYEQYF. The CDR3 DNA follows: TGCAGTGCAAGACGGGGATACGAGCAGTACTTC.

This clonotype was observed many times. The chain's CDR3 is CAWSVSRDFSNQPQHF. In DNA form, the CDR3 reads TGTGCCTGGAGTGTAAGCCGGGACTTTAGCAATCAGCCCCAGCATTTT. The V and J genes are TRBV30 and TRBJ1-5; D is possibly TRBD1 (5 bases). Trimming stripped 0 bases from V and 0 bases from J, with 12 bases between. This CDR3 region has 16 residues. Germline values: CDR1 GTSNPN, CDR2 SVGIG (reference sequence).

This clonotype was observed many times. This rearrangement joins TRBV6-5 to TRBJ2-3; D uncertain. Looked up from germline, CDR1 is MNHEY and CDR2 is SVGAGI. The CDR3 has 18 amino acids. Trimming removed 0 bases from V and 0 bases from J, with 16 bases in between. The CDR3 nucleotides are TGTGCCAGCAGTTACTCAGGAAGTCAGATACTTAGCACAGATACGCAGTATTTT. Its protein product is CASSYSGSQILSTDTQYF.

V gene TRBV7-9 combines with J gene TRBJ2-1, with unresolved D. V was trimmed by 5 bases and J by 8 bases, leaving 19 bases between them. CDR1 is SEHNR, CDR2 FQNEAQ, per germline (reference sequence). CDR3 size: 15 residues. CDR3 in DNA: TGTGCCAGCAGCCCACCTGGAAGTAGCTTCGATGAGCAGTTCTTC. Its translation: CASSPPGSSFDEQFF.

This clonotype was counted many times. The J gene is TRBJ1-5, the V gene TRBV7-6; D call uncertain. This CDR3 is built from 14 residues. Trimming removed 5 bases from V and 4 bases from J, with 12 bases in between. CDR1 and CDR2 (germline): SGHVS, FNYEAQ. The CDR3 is CASSLDWTNQPQHF. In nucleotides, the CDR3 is TGTGCCAGCAGCCTGGACTGGACGAATCAGCCCCAGCATTTT.

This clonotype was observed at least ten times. The CDR3 sequence is CASSPAGEGSTEAFF. The CDR3, as DNA: TGCGCCAGCAGCCCAGCCGGGGAGGGGTCCACTGAAGCTTTCTTT. This sequence joins TRBV4-1 and TRBJ1-1; tentatively, D is TRBD1 (5 bases). Trimming took off 4 bases at V and 4 bases at J, with 16 bases between the two ends. The CDR3 contains 15 residues. Per the germline V gene, CDR1 is MGHRA and CDR2 is YSYEKL.

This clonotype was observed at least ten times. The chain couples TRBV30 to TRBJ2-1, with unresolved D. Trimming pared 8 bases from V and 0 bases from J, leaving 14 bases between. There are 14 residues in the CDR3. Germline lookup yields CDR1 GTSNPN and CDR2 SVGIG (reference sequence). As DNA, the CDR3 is TGTGCCCGGTTGCGAATAAGCTCCTACAATGAGCAGTTCTTC. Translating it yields CARLRISSYNEQFF.

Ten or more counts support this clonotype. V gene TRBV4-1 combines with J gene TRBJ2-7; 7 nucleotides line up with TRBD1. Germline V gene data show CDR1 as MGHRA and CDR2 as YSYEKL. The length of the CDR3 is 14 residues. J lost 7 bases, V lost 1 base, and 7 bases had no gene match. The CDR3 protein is CASSQGQGFGEQYF. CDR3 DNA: TGCGCCAGCAGCCAAGGACAGGGATTCGGGGAGCAGTACTTC.

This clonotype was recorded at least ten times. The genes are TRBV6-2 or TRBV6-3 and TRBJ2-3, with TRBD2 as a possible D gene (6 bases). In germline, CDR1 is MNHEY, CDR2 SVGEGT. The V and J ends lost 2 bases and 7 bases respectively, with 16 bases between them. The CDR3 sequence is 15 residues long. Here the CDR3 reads CASSYPEGATNTQYF. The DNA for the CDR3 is TGTGCCAGCAGTTACCCGGAGGGAGCGACGAATACGCAGTATTTT.

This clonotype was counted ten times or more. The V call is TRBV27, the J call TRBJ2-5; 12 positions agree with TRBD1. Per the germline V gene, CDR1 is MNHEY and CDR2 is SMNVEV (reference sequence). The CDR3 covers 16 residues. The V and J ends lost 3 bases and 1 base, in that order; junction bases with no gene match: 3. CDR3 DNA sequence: TGTGCCAGCAGTTTTTGGGACAGGGGGCCCCAAGAGACCCAGTACTTC. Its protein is CASSFWDRGPQETQYF.

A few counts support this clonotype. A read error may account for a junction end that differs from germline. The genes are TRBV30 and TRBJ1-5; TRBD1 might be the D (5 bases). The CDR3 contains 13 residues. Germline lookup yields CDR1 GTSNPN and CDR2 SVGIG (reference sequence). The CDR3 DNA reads TGTGCCTGGAGTGAGGGGTTCAATCAGCCCCAGCCTTTT. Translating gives CAWSEGFNQPQPF.

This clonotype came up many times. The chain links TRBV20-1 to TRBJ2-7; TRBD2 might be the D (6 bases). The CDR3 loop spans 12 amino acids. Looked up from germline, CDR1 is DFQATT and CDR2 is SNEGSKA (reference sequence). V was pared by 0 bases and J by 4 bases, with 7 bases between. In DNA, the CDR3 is TGCAGTGCTAGAGAGGAGGGGTACGAGCAGTACTTC. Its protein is CSAREEGYEQYF.

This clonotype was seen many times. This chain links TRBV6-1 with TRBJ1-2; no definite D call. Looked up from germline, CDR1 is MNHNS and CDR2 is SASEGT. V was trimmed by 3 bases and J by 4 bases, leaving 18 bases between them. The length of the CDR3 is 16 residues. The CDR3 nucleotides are TGTGCCAGCAGTGATATCCCCGAGGGCTTGGCCTATGGCTACACCTTC. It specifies CASSDIPEGLAYGYTF.

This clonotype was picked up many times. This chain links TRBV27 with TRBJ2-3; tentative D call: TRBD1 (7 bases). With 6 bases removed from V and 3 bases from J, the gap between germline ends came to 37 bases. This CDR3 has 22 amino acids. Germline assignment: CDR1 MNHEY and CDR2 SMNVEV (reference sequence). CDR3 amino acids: CASRPLWAMQSRDSALTDTQYF. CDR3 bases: TGTGCCAGCAGACCATTGTGGGCGATGCAATCGCGGGACAGTGCCCTAACAGATACGCAGTATTTT.

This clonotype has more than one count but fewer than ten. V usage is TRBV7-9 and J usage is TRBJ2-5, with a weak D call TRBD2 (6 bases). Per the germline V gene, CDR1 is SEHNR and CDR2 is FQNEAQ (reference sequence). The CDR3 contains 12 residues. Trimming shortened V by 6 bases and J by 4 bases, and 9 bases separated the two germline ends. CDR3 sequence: CASRDYRETQYF. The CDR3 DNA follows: TGTGCCAGCAGGGACTATCGAGAGACCCAGTACTTC.

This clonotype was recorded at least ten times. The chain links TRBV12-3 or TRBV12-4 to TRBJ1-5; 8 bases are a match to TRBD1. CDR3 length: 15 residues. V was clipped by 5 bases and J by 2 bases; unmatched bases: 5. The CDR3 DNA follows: TGTGCCAGCAGTCCCAGGGGGCTAGGCAATCAGCCCCAGCATTTT. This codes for CASSPRGLGNQPQHF.

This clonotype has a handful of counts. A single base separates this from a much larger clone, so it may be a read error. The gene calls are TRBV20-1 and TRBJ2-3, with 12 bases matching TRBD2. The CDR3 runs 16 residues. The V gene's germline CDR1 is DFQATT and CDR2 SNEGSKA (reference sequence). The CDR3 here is CSAPRTSGIPTDKQYF. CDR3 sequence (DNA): TGCAGTGCTCCGCGGACTAGCGGGATACCCACAGATAAGCAGTATTTT.

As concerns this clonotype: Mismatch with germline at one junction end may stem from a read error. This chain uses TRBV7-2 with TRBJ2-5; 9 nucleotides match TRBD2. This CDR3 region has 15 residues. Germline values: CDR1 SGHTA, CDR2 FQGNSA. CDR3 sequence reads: CASSAWASGEETPYF. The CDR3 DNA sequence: TGTGCCAGCAGCGCGTGGGCTAGCGGGGAAGAGACCCCGTACTTC.

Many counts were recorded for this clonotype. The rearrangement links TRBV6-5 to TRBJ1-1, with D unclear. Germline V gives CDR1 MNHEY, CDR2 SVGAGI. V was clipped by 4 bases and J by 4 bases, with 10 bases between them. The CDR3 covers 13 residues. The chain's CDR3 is CASSFMVTTEAFF. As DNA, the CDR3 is TGTGCCAGCAGTTTTATGGTAACCACTGAAGCTTTCTTT.

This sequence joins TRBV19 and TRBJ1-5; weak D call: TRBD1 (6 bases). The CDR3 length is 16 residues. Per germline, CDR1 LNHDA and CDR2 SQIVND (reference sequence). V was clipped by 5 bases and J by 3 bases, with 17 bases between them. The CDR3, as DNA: TGTGCCAGTAGTGTCGGCAGTAGGGGGAACAATCAGCCCCAGCATTTT. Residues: CASSVGSRGNNQPQHF. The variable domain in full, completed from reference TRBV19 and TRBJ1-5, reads DGGITQSPKYLFRKEGQNVTLSCEQNLNHDAMYWYRQDPGQGLRLIYYSQIVNDFQKGDIAEGYSVSREKKESFPLTVTSAQKNPTAFYLCASSVGSRGNNQPQHFGDGTRLSIL.